This T cell receptor beta chain was found in a study of blood T cell repertoires in COVID-19. Study-level background: Nucleic acid was either cDNA or gDNA, and it came from T cells, B-cell-depleted T cells, or PBMCs.

The trim removed 5 bases at V and 2 bases at J, leaving 2 bases unmatched. This CDR3 spans 13 amino acids. The authors' processing: Nucleated cell counts were estimated from reference gene primer amplification. Using immunoSEQ multiplex PCR, the repertoire was profiled, and TCRdb retains in-frame clones only, with some absent. V, J and clone size were drawn from that table, and D and trimming were deduced from the DNA. The repertoire holds around 290,000 clones, with roughly 92% as singletons. During active infection, Seattle patients enrolled and were then monitored through disease. In its sample, this clone was seen many times.

The source of this sequence is a woman aged 25-40 years with COVID-19, enrolled during active disease. Sample: peripheral blood. This chain uses TRBV12-3 or TRBV12-4 with TRBJ1-2; 7 nucleotides match TRBD1. CDR3 amino acids: CASSQTGNYGYTF. Written as DNA, the CDR3 is TGTGCCAGCAGTCAGACAGGGAACTATGGCTACACCTTC.